This TCR beta chain was recovered during a study of blood T cell repertoires in COVID-19. The wider study: Sites across the United States, Italy and Spain contributed samples from acute and convalescent COVID-19. Nucleic acid was either cDNA or gDNA, and it came from T cells, B-cell-depleted T cells, or PBMCs.

Germline-derived CDR1 and CDR2 are MNHNS and SASEGT. This CDR3 comprises 17 residues. V dropped 4 bases and J dropped 0; count of bases not matched to a gene: 7. Authors' processing steps: Reference gene primer amplification gave estimated nucleated cell counts. Profiled with immunoSEQ multiplex PCR; TCRdb holds only in-frame clones, not every one. V and J calls and clone size are as listed in that table; D and trimming were resolved from the DNA. Of 250,000 to 300,000 clones in the sample, approximately 82% were seen once. The genes are TRBV6-1 and TRBJ1-5; 9 nucleotides match TRBD1. The sequence came from a woman between 18 and 29 years old with acute or convalescent COVID-19. The specimen was peripheral blood. CDR3 residues: CASSVNRGRNSNQPQHF. The CDR3 nucleotides read TGTGCCAGCAGTGTCAACAGGGGGCGAAATAGCAATCAGCCCCAGCATTTT.